This T cell receptor beta chain stems from a study of cytomegalovirus exposure and HLA in healthy donors. Overall study results and limits: What TCR beta sequences reportedly achieved was accurate prediction of HLA-A and HLA-B alleles in most subjects. In an earlier analysis, in fewer than 700 donors, most V segments appeared productive either ~87% or ~30% of the time. Associated with cytomegalovirus, according to the listing, were 150 to 200 TCR beta chains.

The PCR contained 60 Vbeta and 13 Jbeta primers. Data came from immunoSEQ multiplex PCR; TCRdb stores just in-frame clones and leaves some out. The sample yields about 120,000 clones, about 79% seen once. The V and J ends lost 3 bases and 5 bases, in that order; junction bases with no gene match: 5. The CDR3 has 14 residues. Germline assignment: CDR1 SEHNR and CDR2 FQNEAQ (reference sequence). Participants comprised healthy donors of bone marrow. Comment on this clone: Its antigen remains unidentified.

Sample: PBMCs. The sequence was collected from a woman under 30 in good health and CMV-seronegative. This sequence joins TRBV7-9 and TRBJ2-7; TRBD1 matches at 9 bases. The CDR3 loop reads CASSFRDRAHEQYF. The CDR3 DNA follows: TGTGCCAGCAGCTTCCGGGACAGGGCCCACGAGCAGTACTTC.